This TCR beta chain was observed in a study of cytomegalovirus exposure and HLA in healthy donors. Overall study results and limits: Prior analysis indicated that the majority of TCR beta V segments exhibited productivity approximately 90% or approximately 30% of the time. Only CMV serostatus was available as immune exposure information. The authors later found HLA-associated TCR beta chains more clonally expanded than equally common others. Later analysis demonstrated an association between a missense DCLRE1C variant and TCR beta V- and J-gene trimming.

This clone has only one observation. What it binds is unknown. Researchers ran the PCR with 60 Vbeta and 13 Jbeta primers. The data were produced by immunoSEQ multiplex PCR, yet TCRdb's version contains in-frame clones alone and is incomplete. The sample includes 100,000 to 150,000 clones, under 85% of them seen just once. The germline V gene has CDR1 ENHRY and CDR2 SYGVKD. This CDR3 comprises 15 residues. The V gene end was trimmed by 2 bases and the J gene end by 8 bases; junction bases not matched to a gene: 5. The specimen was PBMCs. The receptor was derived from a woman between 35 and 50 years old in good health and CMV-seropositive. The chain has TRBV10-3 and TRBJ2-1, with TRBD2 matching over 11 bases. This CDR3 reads CAISETSGSGDEQFF. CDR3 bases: TGTGCCATCAGTGAGACTAGCGGGAGTGGGGATGAGCAGTTCTTC.